The T cell receptor beta chain described here comes from a study of blood T cell repertoires in COVID-19. This CDR3 is built from 15 residues. Per germline, CDR1 LNHDA and CDR2 SQIVND (reference sequence). Trimming took 5 bases from V and 4 from J; bases not matched to a gene: 9. Only in-frame clones appear in the TCRdb table, and some are missing; sequencing was by immunoSEQ multiplex PCR. The sample has about 170,000 clones, roughly 93% seen once. The sequenced sample consisted of peripheral blood. The chain joins TRBV19 to TRBJ1-2; 8 bases align to TRBD1. The TCR comes from a man aged 18-30 years with COVID-19, enrolled during active disease. DNA for the CDR3: TGTGCCAGTAGTTTTTTGACAGGGGACCTCTATGGCTACACCTTC. Protein: CASSFLTGDLYGYTF.